Listed below are T cell receptor beta chains from one sample, sequenced in a study of blood T cell repertoires in COVID-19. Assay used: immunoSEQ multiplex PCR; TCRdb lists only in-frame clones, some missing. The repertoire holds about 100,000 clones, more than 65% seen once, with 15% to 20% in the top ten. Sequencing was carried out using peripheral blood. These receptors were obtained from a woman aged 80 or older with active or convalescent COVID-19. CDR3s include the opening cysteine and the closing phenylalanine or tryptophan. Each record gives: clone size, J gene, D gene, V gene, CDR3 protein, CDR3 DNA. A D gene is named only where the DNA matches it firmly. For some rows the clone size is stated as once, few or many, or as a class when expanded; others skip it.

- | TRBJ2-5 | TRBD1 | TRBV4-3 | CASSQEVDRGETQYF | TGCGCCAGCAGCCAAGAGGTGGACAGGGGGGAGACCCAGTACTTC
few | TRBJ1-5 | TRBD1 | TRBV5-6 | CASSSGQGHPNQPQHF | TGTGCCAGCAGCAGCGGACAGGGTCACCCCAATCAGCCCCAGCATTTT
- | TRBJ1-3 | - | TRBV7-9 | CAGAGFSGNTIYF | TGTGCCGGGGCAGGGTTTTCTGGAAACACCATATATTTT
- | TRBJ1-2 | - | TRBV11-2 | CASSPTVRNYGYTF | TGTGCCAGCAGTCCTACTGTCCGAAACTATGGCTACACCTTC
many | TRBJ2-3 | - | TRBV6-2/TRBV6-3 | CASNPRGATDTQYF | TGTGCCAGCAACCCCCGGGGGGCCACAGATACGCAGTATTTT
- | TRBJ1-6 | TRBD1 | TRBV30 | CAWRGDRGHSPLHF | TGTGCCTGGAGAGGGGACAGGGGGCATTCACCCCTCCACTTT
- | TRBJ2-5 | TRBD1 | TRBV7-9 | CASSPGQGGQETQYF | TGTGCCAGCAGCCCGGGACAGGGGGGGCAAGAGACCCAGTACTTC
- | TRBJ2-1 | TRBD2 | TRBV6-1 | CASSEFGGRLYGQFF | TGTGCCAGCAGTGAATTTGGCGGGAGGCTTTATGGGCAGTTCTTC
- | TRBJ2-1 | TRBD2 | TRBV29-1 | CSAGDAPGRGEQFF | TGCAGCGCTGGGGATGCCCCCGGGAGGGGTGAGCAGTTCTTC
- | TRBJ2-7 | - | TRBV6-5 | CASSSVHEQYF | TGTGCCAGCAGTTCCGTCCACGAGCAGTACTTC
- | TRBJ2-1 | TRBD1 | TRBV24-1 | CATSDGPGQGIDNEQFF | TGTGCCACCAGTGATGGCCCGGGACAGGGAATAGACAATGAGCAGTTCTTC
- | TRBJ1-5 | - | TRBV23-1 | CASDQSQGNQPQHF | TGCGCCAGCGATCAGTCCCAGGGTAATCAGCCCCAGCATTTT
- | TRBJ2-5 | TRBD2 | TRBV7-2 | CYRLAGGKGGIGETQYF | TGCTACAGGTTAGCGGGAGGGAAAGGGGGTATAGGAGAGACCCAGTACTTC
once | TRBJ2-3 | - | TRBV2 | CASSDNTDTQYF | TGTGCCAGCAGTGATAACACAGATACGCAGTATTTT
- | TRBJ1-2 | - | TRBV19 | CATIPPGGYGYTF | TGTGCCACCATTCCCCCGGGGGGCTATGGCTACACCTTC
- | TRBJ2-7 | - | TRBV3-1/TRBV3-2 | CASSQGRSYEQYF | TGTGCCAGCAGCCAGGGGCGGTCCTACGAGCAGTACTTC
- | TRBJ2-3 | TRBD2 | TRBV19 | CASSTRLAGGLRTQYF | TGTGCCAGTAGTACTAGACTAGCGGGAGGGCTAAGGACGCAGTATTTT
- | TRBJ2-2 | - | TRBV4-1 | CASSQKPSLQSNTGELFF | TGCGCCAGCAGCCAAAAACCTAGCTTACAGAGCAACACCGGGGAGCTGTTTTTT
- | TRBJ1-6 | TRBD1 | TRBV28 | CASRMTGGGSPLHF | TGTGCCAGCAGGATGACAGGGGGCGGTTCACCCCTCCACTTT
- | TRBJ1-2 | TRBD1 | TRBV7-6 | CASSLEGTGKDYGYTF | TGTGCCAGCAGCTTAGAGGGGACAGGGAAAGACTATGGCTACACCTTC
- | TRBJ1-2 | TRBD1 | TRBV19 | CASSLPGTANYGYTF | TGTGCCAGTAGTCTGCCCGGGACAGCTAACTATGGCTACACCTTC
- | TRBJ2-2 | - | TRBV11-2 | CASSFGRADTGELFF | TGTGCCAGCAGCTTTGGCAGGGCCGACACCGGGGAGCTGTTTTTT
- | TRBJ1-1 | - | TRBV11-2 | CASSPGIRGGTEAFF | TGTGCCAGCAGCCCCGGGATTCGGGGAGGAACTGAAGCTTTCTTT
few | TRBJ1-1 | - | TRBV2 | CASSPGWRNTEAFF | TGTGCCAGCAGCCCAGGGTGGAGGAACACTGAAGCTTTCTTT
- | TRBJ2-5 | - | TRBV18 | CASSPQGSPETQYF | TGTGCCAGCTCACCCCAGGGATCCCCAGAGACCCAGTACTTC
- | TRBJ2-7 | TRBD1 | TRBV7-9 | CASSPRSGTVLTYEQYF | TGTGCCAGCAGCCCCCGATCCGGGACAGTGCTTACCTACGAGCAGTACTTC
- | TRBJ2-1 | TRBD2 | TRBV7-2 | CASRGLAGGFEQFF | TGTGCCAGCAGAGGACTAGCGGGAGGTTTTGAGCAGTTCTTC
- | TRBJ2-3 | TRBD2 | TRBV4-3 | CASSQARDYTDTQYF | TGCGCCAGCAGCCAAGCCCGGGACTACACAGATACGCAGTATTTT
- | TRBJ2-4 | TRBD2 | TRBV7-2 | CASSLLLRRGNIQYF | TGTGCCAGCAGCTTACTATTACGGCGGGGGAACATTCAGTACTTC
- | TRBJ2-1 | TRBD2 | TRBV6-6 | CASIKGLAYNEQFF | TGTGCCAGCATCAAGGGACTAGCATACAATGAGCAGTTCTTC
- | TRBJ2-7 | TRBD1 | TRBV24-1 | CATKPRTGSYEQYF | TGTGCCACAAAACCACGGACAGGGTCCTACGAGCAGTACTTC
- | TRBJ2-3 | TRBD2 | TRBV11-3 | CASSLNRGRAQTDTQYF | TGTGCCAGCAGCTTAAATCGCGGGAGGGCCCAGACAGATACGCAGTATTTT
- | TRBJ2-1 | - | TRBV9 | CASSAQTTSLGIDEQFF | TGTGCCAGCAGCGCTCAGACCACTAGCCTCGGGATTGATGAGCAGTTCTTC
- | TRBJ2-7 | - | TRBV7-9 | CASRLTSSYEQYF | TGTGCCAGCAGGTTGACTAGCTCCTACGAGCAGTACTTC
- | TRBJ2-1 | TRBD1 | TRBV10-3 | CARGQGAGGRAGKNEQFF | TGTGCCAGGGGACAGGGGGCTGGCGGGAGGGCCGGGAAAAATGAGCAGTTCTTC
- | TRBJ1-2 | TRBD1 | TRBV29-1 | CSVTGTGVSYGYTF | TGCAGCGTCACCGGGACAGGGGTCTCCTATGGCTACACCTTC
- | TRBJ2-1 | TRBD2 | TRBV5-1 | CASGSGSNEQFF | TGTGCCAGCGGGAGCGGCTCCAATGAGCAGTTCTTC
- | TRBJ2-7 | TRBD2 | TRBV7-6 | CASSHQGLAGGGSYEQYF | TGTGCCAGCAGCCACCAGGGACTAGCGGGAGGGGGTTCCTACGAGCAGTACTTC
- | TRBJ2-1 | TRBD1 | TRBV5-1 | CASSLESWTGANNEQFF | TGCGCCAGCAGCTTGGAGTCTTGGACAGGGGCGAACAATGAGCAGTTCTTC
- | TRBJ2-3 | TRBD2 | TRBV2 | CASSDGRFTDTQYF | TGTGCCAGCAGTGACGGGAGGTTCACAGATACGCAGTATTTT